This T cell receptor beta chain is from a study of T cell changes during pregnancy in multiple sclerosis. Some clones are missing from TCRdb's copy, which holds only in-frame ones; the method was immunoSEQ multiplex PCR. This sample has more than 70,000 clones, with 91% found just once. The CDR3 is 15 residues long. The V and J ends lost 5 bases and 7 bases respectively, with 18 bases between them. Germline-derived CDR1 and CDR2 are SGHVS and FQNEAQ. The material was peripheral blood, obtained after pregnancy. This chain joins TRBV7-8 and TRBJ1-5, with D maybe TRBD1 (5 bases). The clonotype was recovered from a female donor in good health, enrolled as a control in a pregnancy study. The CDR3 DNA sequence: TGTGCCAGCAGCCTTCTCCGGGGGGAGGGACAGCCCCAGCATTTT. Protein product: CASSLLRGEGQPQHF.